This T cell receptor (beta chain) was recorded in a study of T cell responses to AZD1222 COVID-19 vaccine. On this clone: Its antigen is unknown.

From germline, CDR1 is MDHEN and CDR2 SYDVKM. V shed 4 bases and J shed 4 bases, with 10 bases lying between them. The CDR3 runs 13 residues. Overall study findings and caveats: A mostly white British donor set with more females was recruited, and clonal diversity was possibly underestimated.

The repertoire was sequenced with immunoSEQ multiplex PCR; TCRdb's copy has only in-frame clones and lacks some. The sample lists roughly 180,000 clones, under 95% occurring once. The specimen was peripheral blood, collected 28 days after the second AZD1222 dose. This clonotype originated in an adult who received the AZD1222 COVID-19 vaccine. The V gene is TRBV28, the J gene TRBJ1-2; D possibly corresponds to TRBD1 (5 bases). DNA for the CDR3: TGTGCCAGCAGTTGGGGGGAGGGCTATGGCTACACCTTC. It specifies CASSWGEGYGYTF.